The clone carrying this T cell receptor beta chain has more than one count but fewer than ten. Its antigen remains unidentified. This table comes from immunoSEQ multiplex PCR, and its TCRdb copy is limited to in-frame clones, with some not included. Here the sample spans 36,000 or so clones, roughly 75% being singletons. Trimming pared 8 bases from V and 3 bases from J, leaving 11 bases between. Germline V lookup: CDR1 SNHLY, CDR2 FYNNEI. The CDR3 totals 14 residues. The sample originates from a study of chemoradiotherapy in HPV16-positive cancers. Study-wide context: Functional T-cell assays on a couple of HPV16-positive patients' cells defined candidate HPV-specific clones and common TCR motifs. The study, taken as a whole, reports: HPV-responsive T-cell expansion during chemoradiotherapy was linked to improved recurrence-free survival in HPV16-positive patients. Candidate HPV-specific clones and E7-related TCR motifs grew in tumor during treatment.

Samples were taken several times over chemoradiotherapy. The chain employs TRBV2 and TRBJ1-6; perhaps TRBD1 as D (6 bases). The receptor was derived from a human donor with HPV-associated anogenital cancer. The sequencing here drew on blood, taken from a patient who underwent chemoradiotherapy. The CDR3 spells CASSGEGYNSPLHF. The CDR3 DNA sequence: TGTGCCAGCTCAGGGGAAGGCTATAATTCACCCCTCCACTTT.